The present TCR beta chain was sequenced within a study of blood T cell repertoires in COVID-19 (dated by TCRdb to about 2020). Describing the broader study: Samples covering the acute and convalescent phases of COVID-19 were provided by collaborators in the United States, Italy and Spain. Samples were obtained from the ongoing ImmuneRACE study (first 160 participants) and from about 1,300 subjects provided by 6 global collaborators. The repertoires were made available in a free public database intended to serve as a resource for research on the immune response to SARS-CoV-2. The sample metadata nearly always contained a de-identified subject ID, COVID-19 status, age in years and sex. The dataset comprised deeply sampled blood TCRbeta repertoires from subjects exposed to, actively infected with, or recovered from COVID-19. The material from the prospective study consisted of cDNA or gDNA derived from T cells, B-cell-depleted T cells, or PBMCs. Where available, HLA class I and class II types were obtained from metadata supplied by the sample provider rather than from assay-based typing.

What the authors observed across the whole study: The amount of clinical and demographic metadata varied by source and participant and was provided uncurated.

Enrolling through a virtual design, the prospective study's participants ranged in age from about 18 to 89 years and lived across roughly 23 United States geographic areas. To assign participants to cohorts, the prospective study relied on clinical history that participants themselves reported in a screening survey and a study questionnaire. ImmuneRACE Cohort 3 recovered participants were defined by two consecutive negative NP/OP PCR tests, healthcare professional clearance, or symptom resolution. In the prospective study, mobile phlebotomists collected whole blood, serum and a nasopharyngeal or oropharyngeal swab from each participant. Over an approximately 2-month period, participants in the prospective study had the option of providing additional blood draws and questionnaires. Prospective study blood samples were shipped either frozen or at room temperature before DNA extraction. With regard to this clone: Its antigen is not yet known. No per-base quality is available; no much larger clone lies one base away.

The immunoSEQ Assay, a bias-controlled multiplex PCR, was used to amplify TCRbeta CDR3 regions from genomic DNA. In the authors' own workflow: Within the assay, amplification of reference gene primers was used to estimate how many nucleated cells each sample contained. To quantify the absolute abundance of each unique TCRbeta CDR3 rearrangement, sequence reads were collapsed and filtered. For each sample, productive Simpson clonality was calculated by taking the square root of Simpson's diversity index across productive rearrangements. Here the immuneACCESS table is served through TCRdb, limited to in-frame sequences with V and J called. Missing clones are a known gap in these copies; in checked studies unresolved V genes cover under half, and the rest lacks a known reason. V, J and clone size were drawn from that table, and D and trimming were deduced from the DNA. Recorded for this sample are roughly 180,000 clones; approximately 80% of them occurred a single time. Of the sample, roughly 9.6% is held by the ten largest clones.

For CDR1 and CDR2, the germline V gene (reference sequence) lists LNHDA and SQIVND. The CDR3 goes from the cysteine to the phenylalanine over 15 residues. Only the CDR3 region is kept as DNA, spanning 45 bases read in frame from base 1. For this chain, trimming is 5 bases at the V end and 1 base at the J end, and the number of junction bases without a gene match is 2. This receptor was taken from a man aged 50 to 60 who had recovered from COVID-19. The sequence is built from TRBV19 and TRBJ2-1, and 10 junction bases match TRBD2. The sequencing sample was made of PBMCs or T cells enriched from blood (not recorded which). The CDR3 sequence is CASSLAGVSYNEQFF. The base sequence is TGTGCCAGTAGTCTAGCGGGAGTATCCTACAATGAGCAGTTCTTC.